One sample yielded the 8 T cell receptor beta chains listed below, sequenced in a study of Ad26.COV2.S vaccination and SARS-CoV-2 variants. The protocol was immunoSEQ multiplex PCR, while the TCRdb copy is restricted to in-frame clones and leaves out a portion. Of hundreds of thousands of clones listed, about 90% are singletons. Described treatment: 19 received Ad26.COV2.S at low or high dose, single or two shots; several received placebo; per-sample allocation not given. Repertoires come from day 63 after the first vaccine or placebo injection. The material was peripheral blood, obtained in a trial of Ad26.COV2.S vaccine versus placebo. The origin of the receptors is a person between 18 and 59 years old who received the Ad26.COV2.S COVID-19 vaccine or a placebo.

The CDR3 bases are TGTGCCAGCAGCCCGGCCCAGGGTGCAGATACGCAGTATTTT. It specifies CASSPAQGADTQYF. The chain is built from TRBV7-9 and TRBJ2-3; D perhaps matches TRBD1 (5 bases). The CDR3 contains 14 residues. With 5 bases removed from V and 4 bases from J, the gap between germline ends came to 13 bases. Germline loops: CDR1 SEHNR, CDR2 FQNEAQ (reference sequence).

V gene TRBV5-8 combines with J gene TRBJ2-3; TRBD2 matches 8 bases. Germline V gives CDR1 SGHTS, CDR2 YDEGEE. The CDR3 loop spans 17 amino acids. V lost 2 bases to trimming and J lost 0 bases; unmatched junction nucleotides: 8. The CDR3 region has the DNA TGTGCCAGCAGCTTTGCTAGCGGGTACTCTAGCACAGATACGCAGTATTTT. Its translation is CASSFASGYSSTDTQYF.

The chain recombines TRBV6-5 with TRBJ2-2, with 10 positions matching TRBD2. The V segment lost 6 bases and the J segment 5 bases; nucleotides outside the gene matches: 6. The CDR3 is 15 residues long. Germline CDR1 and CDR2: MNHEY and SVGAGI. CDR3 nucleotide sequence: TGTGCCAGCAGAAGACTAGCGGGCAAAACCGGGGAGCTGTTTTTT. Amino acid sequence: CASRRLAGKTGELFF.

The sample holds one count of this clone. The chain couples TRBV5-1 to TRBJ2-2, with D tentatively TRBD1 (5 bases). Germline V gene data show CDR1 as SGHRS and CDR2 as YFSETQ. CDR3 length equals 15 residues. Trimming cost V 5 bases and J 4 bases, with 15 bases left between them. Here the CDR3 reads CASSPLGAGTGELFF. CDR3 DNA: TGCGCCAGCAGTCCCTTAGGGGCTGGCACCGGGGAGCTGTTTTTT.

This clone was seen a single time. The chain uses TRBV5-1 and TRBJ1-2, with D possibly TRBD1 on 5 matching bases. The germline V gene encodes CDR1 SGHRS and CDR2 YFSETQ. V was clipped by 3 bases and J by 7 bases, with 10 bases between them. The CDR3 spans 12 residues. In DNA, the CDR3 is TGCGCCAGCAGCTCCGGGGCCGTTGGCTACACCTTC. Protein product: CASSSGAVGYTF.

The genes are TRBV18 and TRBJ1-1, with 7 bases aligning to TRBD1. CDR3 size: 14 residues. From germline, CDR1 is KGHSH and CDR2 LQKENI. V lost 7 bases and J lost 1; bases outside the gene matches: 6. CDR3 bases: TGTGCCAGCTTAGAACAGGGGACGAACACTGAAGCTTTCTTT. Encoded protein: CASLEQGTNTEAFF.

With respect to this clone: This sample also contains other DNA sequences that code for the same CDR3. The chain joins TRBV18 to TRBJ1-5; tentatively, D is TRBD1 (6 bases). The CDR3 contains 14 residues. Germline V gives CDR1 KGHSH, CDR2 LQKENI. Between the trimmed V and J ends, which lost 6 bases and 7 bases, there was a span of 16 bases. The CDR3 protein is CASSPTGRDQPQHF. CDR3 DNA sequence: TGTGCCAGCTCGCCCACAGGGAGGGACCAGCCCCAGCATTTT.

CDR3 in amino acids: CASSFLPGGEQFF. The CDR3 DNA follows: TGTGCCAGCAGCTTCCTCCCGGGGGGTGAGCAGTTCTTC. J is TRBJ2-1 and V is TRBV9, with 7 nucleotides matching TRBD2. V shed 4 bases and J 9 bases; nucleotides not matched to a gene: 7. This CDR3 region has 13 residues. Germline CDR1 and CDR2: SGDLS and YYNGEE.